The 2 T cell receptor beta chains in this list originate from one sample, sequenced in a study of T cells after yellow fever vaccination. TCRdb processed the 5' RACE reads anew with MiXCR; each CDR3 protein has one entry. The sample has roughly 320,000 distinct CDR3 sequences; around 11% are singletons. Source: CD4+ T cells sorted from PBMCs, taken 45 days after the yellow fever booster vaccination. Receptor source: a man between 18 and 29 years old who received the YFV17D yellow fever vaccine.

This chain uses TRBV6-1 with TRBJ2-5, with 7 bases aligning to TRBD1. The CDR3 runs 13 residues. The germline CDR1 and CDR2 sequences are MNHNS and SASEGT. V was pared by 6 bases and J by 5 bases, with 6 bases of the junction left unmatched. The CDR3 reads CASRNRGVETQYF. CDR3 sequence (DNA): TGTGCCAGCAGGAACAGGGGCGTGGAGACCCAGTACTTC.

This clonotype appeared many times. The CDR3 protein is CASSQLSRELFF. For the CDR3, the DNA is TGTGCCAGCAGCCAACTCAGTAGGGAGCTGTTTTTT. The V gene is TRBV3-1, the J gene TRBJ2-2, with D unresolved. CDR1 is LGHDT, CDR2 YNNKEL, per germline (reference sequence). This CDR3 is built from 12 residues. Trimming removed 2 bases at V and 9 bases at J, with 7 bases between.